The clone carrying this T cell receptor (beta chain) was seen more than once but under ten times. This record belongs to a study of cytomegalovirus exposure and HLA in healthy donors. Looking at the study overall: Out of roughly 170 million T cells, an earlier analysis found 117 million unique TCR beta sequences in total.

The PCR was carried out with 60 Vbeta primers and 13 Jbeta primers. The assay was immunoSEQ multiplex PCR, and TCRdb's table has in-frame clones only and misses some. The sample includes approximately 140,000 clones, roughly 80% of them seen just once. CDR3 length: 16 residues. Per the germline V gene, CDR1 is MDHEN and CDR2 is SYDVKM. The V segment lost 1 base and the J segment 7 bases; nucleotides outside the gene matches: 11. This rearrangement joins TRBV28 to TRBJ2-3; 7 bases agree with TRBD1. This sequence was found in a human donor in good health. The source material was PBMCs. CDR3 nucleotides: TGTGCCAGCAGTTTATATTTGACAGGGCAGAGGAATACGCAGTATTTT. Its translation is CASSLYLTGQRNTQYF.